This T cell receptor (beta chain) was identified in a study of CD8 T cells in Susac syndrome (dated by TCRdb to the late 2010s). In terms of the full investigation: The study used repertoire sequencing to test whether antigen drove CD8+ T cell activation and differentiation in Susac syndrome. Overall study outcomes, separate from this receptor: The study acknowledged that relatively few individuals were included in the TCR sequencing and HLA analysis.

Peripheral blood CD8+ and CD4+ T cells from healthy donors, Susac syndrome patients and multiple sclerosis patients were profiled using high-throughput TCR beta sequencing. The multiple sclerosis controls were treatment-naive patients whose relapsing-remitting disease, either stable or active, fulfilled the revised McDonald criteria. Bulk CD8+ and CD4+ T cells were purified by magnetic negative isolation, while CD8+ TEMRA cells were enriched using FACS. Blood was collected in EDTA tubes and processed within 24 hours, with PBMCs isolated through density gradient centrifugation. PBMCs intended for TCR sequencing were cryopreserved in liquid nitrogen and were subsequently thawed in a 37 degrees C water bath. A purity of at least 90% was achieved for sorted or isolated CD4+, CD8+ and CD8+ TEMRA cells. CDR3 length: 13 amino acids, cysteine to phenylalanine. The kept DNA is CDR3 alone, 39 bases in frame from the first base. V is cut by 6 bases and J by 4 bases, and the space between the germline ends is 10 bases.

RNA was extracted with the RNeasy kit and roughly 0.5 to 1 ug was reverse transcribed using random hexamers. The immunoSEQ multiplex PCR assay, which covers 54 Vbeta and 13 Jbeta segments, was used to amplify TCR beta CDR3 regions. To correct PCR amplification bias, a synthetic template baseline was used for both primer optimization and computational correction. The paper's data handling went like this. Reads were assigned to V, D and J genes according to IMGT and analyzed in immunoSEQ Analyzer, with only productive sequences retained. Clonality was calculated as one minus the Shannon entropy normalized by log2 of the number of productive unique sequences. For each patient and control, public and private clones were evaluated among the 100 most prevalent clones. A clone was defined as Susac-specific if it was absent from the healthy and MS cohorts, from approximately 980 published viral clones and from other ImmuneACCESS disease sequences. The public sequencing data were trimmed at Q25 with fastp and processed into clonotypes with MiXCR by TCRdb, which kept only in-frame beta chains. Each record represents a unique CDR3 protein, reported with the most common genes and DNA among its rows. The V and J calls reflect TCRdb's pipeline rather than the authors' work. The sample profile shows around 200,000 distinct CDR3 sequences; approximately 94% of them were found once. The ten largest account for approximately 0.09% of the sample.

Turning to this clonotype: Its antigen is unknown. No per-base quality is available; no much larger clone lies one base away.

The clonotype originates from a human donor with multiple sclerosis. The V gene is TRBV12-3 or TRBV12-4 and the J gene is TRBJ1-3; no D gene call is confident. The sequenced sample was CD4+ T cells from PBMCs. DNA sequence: TGTGCCAGCAGGACGGGTCCAGGAAACACCATATATTTT. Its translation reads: CASRTGPGNTIYF.